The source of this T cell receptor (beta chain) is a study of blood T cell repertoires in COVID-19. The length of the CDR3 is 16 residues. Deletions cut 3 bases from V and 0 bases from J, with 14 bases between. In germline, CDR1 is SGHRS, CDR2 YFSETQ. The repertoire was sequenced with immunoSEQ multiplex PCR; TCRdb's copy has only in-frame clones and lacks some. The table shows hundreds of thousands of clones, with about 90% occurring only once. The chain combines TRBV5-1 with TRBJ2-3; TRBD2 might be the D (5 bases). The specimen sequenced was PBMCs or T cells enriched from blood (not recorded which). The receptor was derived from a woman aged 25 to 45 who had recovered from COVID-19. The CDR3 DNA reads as TGCGCCAGCAGCTCCGGACTCTTCATTAGCACAGATACGCAGTATTTT. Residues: CASSSGLFISTDTQYF. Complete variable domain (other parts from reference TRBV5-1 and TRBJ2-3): KAGVTQTPRYLIKTRGQQVTLSCSPISGHRSVSWYQQTPGQGLQFLFEYFSETQRNKGNFPGRFSGRQFSNSRSEMNVSTLELGDSALYLCASSSGLFISTDTQYFGPGTRLTVL.